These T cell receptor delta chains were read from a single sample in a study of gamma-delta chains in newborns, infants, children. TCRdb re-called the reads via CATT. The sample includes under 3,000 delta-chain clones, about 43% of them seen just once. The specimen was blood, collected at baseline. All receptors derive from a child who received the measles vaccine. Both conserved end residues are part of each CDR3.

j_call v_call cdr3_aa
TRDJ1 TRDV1 CALGNHYFPPEWGILPYTDKLIF
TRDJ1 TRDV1 CALGERAFQAIGGLYTDKLIF
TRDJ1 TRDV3 CALYTGGCAKPLIF
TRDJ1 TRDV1 CALGPWGIRADKLIF
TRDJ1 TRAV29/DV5 CAASGGCPSYGAVKYTDKLIF
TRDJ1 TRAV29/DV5 CAARMNDWGIAGVYTDKLIF
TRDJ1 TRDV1 CALGELGWGDTKLIF
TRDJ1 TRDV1 CALGELVPWGIHTDKLIF
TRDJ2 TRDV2 CACDTVGDTLTAQLFF
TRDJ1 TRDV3 CAFHTSPDGWWNELIF
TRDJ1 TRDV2 CACDTWGIRNDKLIF
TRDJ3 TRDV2 CACDHTGGYGSRSWDTRQMFF
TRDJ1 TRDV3 CASRLAGGYRDTDKLIF
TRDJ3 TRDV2 CACDPLGDTAFWDTRQMFF
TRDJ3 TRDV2 CACDKVLGDSSWDTRQMFF
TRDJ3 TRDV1 CALGKLSRLPLSWDTRQMFF
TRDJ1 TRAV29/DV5 CAAIPFTGDLTDKLIF
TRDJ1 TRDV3 CASRLPTWGIPDKLIF
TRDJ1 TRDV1 CALGDQAFLRLTDKLIF
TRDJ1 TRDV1 CALGEPAFLPVLLYTDKLIF
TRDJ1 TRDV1 CALGECSPIAPWDLYTDKLIF
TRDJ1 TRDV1 CALGYSPLGGPTDKLIF
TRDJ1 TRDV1 CALGGRIPTRRVGVLYTDELIF
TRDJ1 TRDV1 CALGHYRYWGIRMGTDKLIF
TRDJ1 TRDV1 CALGETSCTTLVLGDTRNTDKLIF
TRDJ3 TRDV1 CALGEGSLGDSSWDTRQMFF
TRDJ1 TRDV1 CALGEPHGVVDTDKLIF
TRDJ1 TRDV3 CARGKGSDKLIF
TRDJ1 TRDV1 CALGESHSYDWGISRRFYTDKLIF
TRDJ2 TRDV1 CALGEWGRGLYSLTAQLFF
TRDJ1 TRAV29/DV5 CAAFKEIAGYMGDTVALLTDKLIF
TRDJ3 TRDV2 CACDTGDIRSWDTRQMFF
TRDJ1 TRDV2 CACDRWPWGYTDKLIF
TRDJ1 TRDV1 CALGARLPRVVYMGDTLDSNKLIF
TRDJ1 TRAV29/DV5 CSVLLCRDTLPVRGHTDKLIF
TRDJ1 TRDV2 CACDVLGDKPDKLIF
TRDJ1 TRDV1 CALGELEIGERNVGDYTDKLIF
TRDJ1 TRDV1 CALGERGVGALVYTDKLIF
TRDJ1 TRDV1 CALGDSYLLGCDKLIF
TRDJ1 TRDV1 CALGTTTQYEPEADKLIF
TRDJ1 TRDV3 CAFNTLLGLGDMLLPYKLIF
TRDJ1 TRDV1 CALGECGTLLGRIIITDKLIF
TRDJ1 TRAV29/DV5 CAASTFHSTGRSTDKLIF
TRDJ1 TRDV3 CAFTLRFHFLLYPLAGGQKAYTDKLIF
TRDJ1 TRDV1 CALGVKRWTYGVPPNLIF
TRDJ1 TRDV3 CALYTGGGNTNKLIF
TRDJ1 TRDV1 CALIQKRYTDKLIF
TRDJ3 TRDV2 CACDTWGGSWDTRQMFF
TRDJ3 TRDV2 CACDTVGDGRDTRQMFF
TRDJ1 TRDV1 CALGSWPSPQTGGYADKLIF
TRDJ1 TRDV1 CALGEQSRKLGDGIKLIF
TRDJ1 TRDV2 CACDPLILGDELYFTYTDKLIF